This TCR beta chain was found in a study of T cells in Graves' hyperthyroidism and ophthalmopathy. Study-wide results and caveats: Blood samples included most of the expanded thyroid clonotypes exceeding 0.001.

This clonotype was seen repeatedly, ten times or more. Antigen unknown. Not enrolled were patients with uncontrolled infection, other autoimmune disease, pregnancy or lactation. The V gene lost 3 bases and the J gene lost 4 bases, with 10 bases spanning the gap. Germline V gives CDR1 DFQATT, CDR2 SNEGSKA (reference sequence). This CDR3 spans 13 amino acids. RNA transcripts yielded amplified TCR beta CDR3 regions. The HTBI primer set was used in a first-round RT-PCR of the TCR CDR3. Via MiXCR, TCRdb re-called the multiplex PCR reads, giving one row per CDR3 protein. Here the sample spans roughly 650,000 distinct CDR3 sequences, about a sixth being singletons.

The TCR sequence derives from a woman in her forties with Graves' ophthalmopathy. The V and J genes are TRBV20-1 and TRBJ1-5, with D tentatively TRBD1 (5 bases). Sequenced sample: blood. The CDR3 protein is CSASMGVNQPQHF. As DNA, the CDR3 is TGCAGTGCTAGTATGGGGGTAAATCAGCCCCAGCATTTT.